The rows below give T cell receptor beta chains drawn from one sample of a study of blood T cells in healthy people across ages. In TCRdb, the 5' RACE reads were re-called with MiXCR into one record per CDR3 protein. Found here are approximately 960,000 distinct CDR3 sequences, almost 30% of them singletons; the top ten hold about a tenth. The sample was also linked to a second study, of T cells of mothers and their children.

The sequenced material came from blood. These receptors came from a woman between 35 and 50 years old in good health. Each CDR3 is given with its conserved first and last residue. Fields, in order: D gene, V gene, clone size, J gene, CDR3 DNA, CDR3 protein. A D gene is named only where the DNA matches it firmly. Only part of the rows carry a size: once, few, many, or a class if the clone is expanded.

>NA|TRBV7-6|NA|TRBJ1-2
TGTGCCAGCAGCTTCGATACAGGTCGCTATGGCTACACCTTC
CASSFDTGRYGYTF
>NA|TRBV7-9|many|TRBJ2-7
TGTGCCAGCAGCTCAATTGGATACGAGCAGTACTTC
CASSSIGYEQYF
>NA|TRBV9|many|TRBJ2-5
TGTGCCAGCAGCGACGGGACTAACGGGGGGACAATCCAAGAGACCCAGTACTTC
CASSDGTNGGTIQETQYF
>NA|TRBV15|NA|TRBJ2-1
TGTGCCACCAGCAGGGGCATGGACAGCGCCAATGAGCAGTTCTTC
CATSRGMDSANEQFF
>NA|TRBV24-1|few|TRBJ2-1
TGTGCCATCAGCAACTACAATGAGCAGTTCTTC
CAISNYNEQFF
>NA|TRBV4-3|NA|TRBJ2-6
TGCGCCAGCAGCCAAGATTGGGATTCCTCTGGGGCCAACGTCCTGACTTTC
CASSQDWDSSGANVLTF
>NA|TRBV7-6|many|TRBJ2-7
TGTGCCAGCAGCTTAGACAGGGCCAGGTACGAGCAGTACTTC
CASSLDRARYEQYF
>TRBD2|TRBV7-2|few|TRBJ2-3
TGTGCCAGCAGCTTTTCTAGCGGGGGGGTGCAGTATTTT
CASSFSSGGVQYF
>TRBD2|TRBV30|few|TRBJ2-7
TGTGCCTGGAGTGGACTAGCCGAGCAGTACTTC
CAWSGLAEQYF
>NA|TRBV12-3/TRBV12-4|few|TRBJ2-1
TGTGCCAGCACTCCCCGCGGGCCTGAGCAGTTCTTC
CASTPRGPEQFF
>NA|TRBV4-3|many|TRBJ1-1
TGCGCCAGCAGCCAAGAACCTCAGAACACTGAAGCTTTCTTT
CASSQEPQNTEAFF
>TRBD2|TRBV7-9|NA|TRBJ2-2
TGTGCCAGCAGCTTCGGACTAGCGGGGGTTCCCACCGGGGAGCTGTTTTTT
CASSFGLAGVPTGELFF
>NA|TRBV28|many|TRBJ1-6
TGTGCCAGCATGCAGAATAATTCACCCCTCCACTTT
CASMQNNSPLHF
>NA|TRBV14|few|TRBJ2-7
TGTGCCAGCAGCCCTCGGGAGAGGGGGAACTACGAGCAGTACTTC
CASSPRERGNYEQYF
>NA|TRBV14|NA|TRBJ2-2
TGTGCCAGCAGCCAAGGGTATCAGGGGCGTAGATCCGGGGAGCTGTTTTTT
CASSQGYQGRRSGELFF
>TRBD1|TRBV10-3|many|TRBJ2-1
TGTGCCATCAACGAGGGGTCAGGGGGATCCGATGAGCAGTTCTTC
CAINEGSGGSDEQFF
>NA|TRBV5-6|many|TRBJ2-6
TGTGCCAGCAGCTTGACCATTGACGTCCTGACTTTC
CASSLTIDVLTF